This T cell receptor (beta chain) was found in a study of CD8 T cells in Susac syndrome. The CDR3 is 13 amino acids. With 10 bases removed from V and 6 bases from J, the gap between germline ends came to 18 bases. Per germline, CDR1 PRHDT and CDR2 FYEKMQ (reference sequence). Sequencing of TCR beta drew on CD8+ and CD4+ T cells from blood. Isolation of CD8+ and CD4+ T cells was performed negatively, whereas enrichment of TEMRA cells was done by FACS. cDNA came from 0.5 to 1 ug RNA primed by random hexamers. Amplification of TCR beta CDR3 spanned 54 Vbeta and 13 Jbeta via immunoSEQ multiplex PCR. TCRdb re-analysed the immunoSEQ multiplex PCR reads in MiXCR, keeping a single row per CDR3 protein. The sample records around 220,000 distinct CDR3 sequences, 80% to 95% being singletons.

The V gene is TRBV13, the J gene TRBJ1-1; D remains unclear. Sample: CD8+ T cells from PBMCs. This TCR came from a human donor with multiple sclerosis. The CDR3 region is CANSFGDPAEAFF. The CDR3 DNA sequence: TGTGCCAACAGTTTTGGGGATCCCGCTGAAGCTTTCTTT.